The clone carrying this T cell receptor (beta chain) was counted a few times. This sample was included in a study of blood T cells in healthy people across ages. CDR1 is ENHRY, CDR2 SYGVKD, per germline. The CDR3 spans 13 residues. Trimming cost V 0 bases and J 4 bases, with 6 bases left between them. Primed by a sample-barcoded 5' primer and a J-beta primer mix, a second PCR proceeded for about 6 to 12 cycles. TCRdb fed the 5' RACE reads into MiXCR, producing one record per CDR3 protein. The data hold some 920,000 distinct CDR3 sequences, with 51% observed a single time. The chain is built from TRBV10-3 and TRBJ2-5, with D maybe TRBD1 (6 bases). Sequencing input: blood. The receptor was isolated from a woman aged 60-75 years in good health. The chain's CDR3 is CAISESRGETQYF. The CDR3 DNA sequence: TGTGCCATCAGTGAGTCCAGGGGAGAGACCCAGTACTTC.